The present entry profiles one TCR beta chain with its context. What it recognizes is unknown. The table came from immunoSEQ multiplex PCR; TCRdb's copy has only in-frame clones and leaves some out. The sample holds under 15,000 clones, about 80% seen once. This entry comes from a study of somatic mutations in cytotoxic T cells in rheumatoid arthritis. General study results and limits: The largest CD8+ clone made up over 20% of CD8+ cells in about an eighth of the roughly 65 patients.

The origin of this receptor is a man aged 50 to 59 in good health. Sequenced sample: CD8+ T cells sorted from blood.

This CDR3 is CASSQGLAGAYYNEQFF. The CDR3, as DNA: TGCGCCAGCAGCCAAGGACTAGCGGGAGCGTACTACAATGAGCAGTTCTTC. The chain has TRBV4-3 and TRBJ2-1; TRBD2 matches at 12 bases. V lost 1 base, J lost 3 bases, and 4 bases stayed unmatched. Per the germline V gene, CDR1 is LGHNA and CDR2 is YSLEER. The CDR3 is 17 amino acids.